This note documents a single T cell receptor beta chain sequence. The sample is drawn from a study of shared clonotypes between healthy human individuals. V lost 2 bases to trimming and J lost 1 base, with 14 bases between them. The CDR3 length is 16 residues. Germline V gene data show CDR1 as MNHEY and CDR2 as SMNVEV (reference sequence). Libraries were prepared by immunoSEQ multiplex PCR; TCRdb keeps only in-frame clonotypes and omits some of them. The sample lists some 2,100,000 clones, approximately 94% occurring once. Naive CD8 cells were CD45RO-negative, positively selected for CCR7, excluding terminally differentiated effector memory CD45RA+ cells.

The sample taken for sequencing was naive CD8+ T cells from PBMCs. The V gene is TRBV27, the J gene TRBJ2-5; tentatively, D is TRBD1 (5 bases). This sequence was found in a man aged 18 to 30 in good health. Some clones in this sample may be carry-over from other donors' samples. The CDR3: CASSLRAGLGQETQYF. The CDR3 DNA follows: TGTGCCAGCAGTTTACGGGCAGGGCTAGGCCAAGAGACCCAGTACTTC.